These T cell receptor beta chains were read from a single sample in a study of blood T cell repertoires in COVID-19. Sequencing used immunoSEQ multiplex PCR; TCRdb keeps in-frame clones, though not all of them. The sample comprises 200,000 to 250,000 clones, around 81% of which are singletons, and approximately 7.2% rests with the top ten. The sample was peripheral blood. The receptors come from a woman in her 70s with acute or convalescent COVID-19. The CDR3 runs from the conserved cysteine through the conserved F or W. A D gene is named only where the DNA matches it firmly. Size tells how often a clone was seen (once, few, many) or the class of an expanded clone, and some rows leave it out.

TRBJ2-7	TRBD1	NA	TRBV18	TGTGCCAGCTCACCGGGACAGCGCTACGAGCAGTACTTC	CASSPGQRYEQYF
TRBJ1-4	NA	few	TRBV3-1/TRBV3-2	TGTGCCAGCAGCCAAGAGGGCCCGGGAGCGGATGAAAAACTGTTTTTT	CASSQEGPGADEKLFF
TRBJ1-1	NA	NA	TRBV7-9	TGTGCCAGCAGCTATACACAGGGAAGGAACACTGAAGCTTTCTTT	CASSYTQGRNTEAFF
TRBJ2-3	NA	NA	TRBV24-1	TGTGCCACCAGTGACGGGTCGACAGATACGCAGTATTTT	CATSDGSTDTQYF
TRBJ2-5	TRBD2	NA	TRBV7-9	TGTGCCAGCAGCCGAAGGACTAGCGGGGGGCAATCAGAGACCCAGTACTTC	CASSRRTSGGQSETQYF
TRBJ2-3	TRBD2	once	TRBV2	TGTGCCAGCAGTGGTCTACGACTAGCGGGGGCCAACACAGATACGCAGTATTTT	CASSGLRLAGANTDTQYF
TRBJ1-2	NA	few	TRBV2	TGTGCCAGCAGGGCGACAGGAGCTAACTATGGCTACACCTTC	CASRATGANYGYTF
TRBJ2-3	TRBD2	once	TRBV5-4	TGTGCCAGCAGCTTGGCGACTAGCGGGGGACCCGGCACAGATACGCAGTATTTT	CASSLATSGGPGTDTQYF
TRBJ1-5	NA	few	TRBV24-1	TGTGCCACCCAGGGATACAGCAATCAGCCCCAGCATTTT	CATQGYSNQPQHF
TRBJ2-3	NA	NA	TRBV18	TGTGCCAGCTCACCAAACAGGGTGGAGTTGGATACGCAGTATTTT	CASSPNRVELDTQYF
TRBJ2-1	NA	NA	TRBV5-1	TGCGCCAGCTCCCCAGGTCAGGGGGAGCAGTTCTTC	CASSPGQGEQFF
TRBJ2-5	NA	NA	TRBV5-5	TGTGCCAGCAGCTTGGCAGGGATGGAGACCCAGTACTTC	CASSLAGMETQYF
TRBJ2-3	TRBD2	NA	TRBV10-3	TGTGCCATCAGTCAGACTAGCGGGGGGGCCGGGGATACGCAGTATTTT	CAISQTSGGAGDTQYF
TRBJ2-1	NA	NA	TRBV10-1	TGCGCCAGCAGTGAGTCAGGGGCCGTGATAGGGGGGTTCTTC	CASSESGAVIGGFF
TRBJ2-1	NA	NA	TRBV6-4	TGTGCCAGCAGTGACTCAAATTGGAGCAATGAGCAGTTCTTC	CASSDSNWSNEQFF
TRBJ2-7	NA	NA	TRBV20-1	TGCAGTGCTACAGAGAGGTACGAGCAGTACTTC	CSATERYEQYF
TRBJ2-2	NA	NA	TRBV29-1	TGCAGCGTTGACAGGGGTAACACCGGGGAGCTGTTTTTT	CSVDRGNTGELFF
TRBJ2-5	TRBD2	NA	TRBV6-1	TGTGCCAGCAGTGAAGGGCTAGCGGGGGGGCCGGGAGAGACCCAGTACTTC	CASSEGLAGGPGETQYF
TRBJ1-1	NA	NA	TRBV7-5	TGTGCCAGAAGCCCTAGGGGGGGGTTGAGGGAAGGGAACACTGAAGCTTTCTTT	CARSPRGGLREGNTEAFF
TRBJ1-2	NA	NA	TRBV5-1	TGCGCCAGCAGCTTGCTATTCGGAGCCAGAAACTATGGCTACACCTTC	CASSLLFGARNYGYTF
TRBJ2-3	NA	few	TRBV4-3	TGCGCCAGCAGCCAACTCTCCCTCACAGATACGCAGTATTTT	CASSQLSLTDTQYF
TRBJ1-4	NA	once	TRBV4-1	TGCGCCAGCAGCCAAGGGTACAGTTCAAATGAAAAACTGTTTTTT	CASSQGYSSNEKLFF
TRBJ2-2	NA	NA	TRBV4-3	TGCGCCAGCAGCCAACCCCAGACGCGGGGCACCGGGGAGCTGTTTTTT	CASSQPQTRGTGELFF
TRBJ1-6	NA	NA	TRBV10-3	TGTGCCATCCTGGGGGCTGTCGGATCACCCCTCCACTTT	CAILGAVGSPLHF
TRBJ1-6	TRBD1	NA	TRBV27	TGTGCCAGCAGTTTATTCCGGGACAGTGGGGTCTCCTATAATTCACCCCTCCACTTT	CASSLFRDSGVSYNSPLHF
TRBJ2-7	NA	NA	TRBV19	TGTGCCAGTAGTATTTACGGGACTTCCTACGAGCAGTACTTC	CASSIYGTSYEQYF
TRBJ2-1	NA	NA	TRBV25-1	TGTGCCACCGAGGGACTTCCTTTTTACAATGAGCAGTTCTTC	CATEGLPFYNEQFF
TRBJ2-3	NA	NA	TRBV6-5	TGTGCCAGCCGAGAGTGGGATACGCAGTATTTT	CASREWDTQYF
TRBJ2-7	TRBD2	NA	TRBV6-1	TGTGCCAGTCAAGACACGGGGGGGTCCTACGAGCAGTACTTC	CASQDTGGSYEQYF
TRBJ1-1	NA	many	TRBV2	TGTGCCAGCAGTGAAGACAGTCCATTTGAAGCTTTCTTT	CASSEDSPFEAFF
TRBJ1-1	TRBD1	NA	TRBV19	TGTGCCAGCTTCCGGACAGGGGTGTTTAATGAAGCTTTCTTT	CASFRTGVFNEAFF
TRBJ2-1	NA	NA	TRBV5-1	TGCGCCAGCAGCTGGCAGAACAATGAGCAGTTCTTC	CASSWQNNEQFF
TRBJ1-1	TRBD1	NA	TRBV18	TGTGCCAGCTCACCAGTCGGACAGGGGGCGATGGGCACTGAAGCTTTCTTT	CASSPVGQGAMGTEAFF
TRBJ2-2	NA	NA	TRBV18	TGTGCCAGCTCACCACCGACAGGCGCCAACACCGGGGAGCTGTTTTTT	CASSPPTGANTGELFF